This is a list of T cell receptor beta chains from one sample in a study of blood T cell repertoires in COVID-19. Data came from immunoSEQ multiplex PCR; TCRdb stores just in-frame clones and leaves some out. In the table there are 170,000 or so clones, approximately 86% of which are singletons. Sequencing was carried out using peripheral blood. These receptor sequences come from a man aged 50 or older with active or convalescent COVID-19. CDR3s include the opening cysteine and the closing phenylalanine or tryptophan. A D gene is named only where the DNA matches it firmly. The size entry is marked missing in some rows and otherwise reads once, few, many or a size class.

CDR3aa: CASSARGGLGTEAFF
CDR3nt: TGTGCCAGCAGCGCCCGGGGGGGCTTGGGCACTGAAGCTTTCTTT
j_gene: TRBJ1-1
abundance: few
d_gene: NA
v_gene: TRBV5-4
len: 15

CDR3aa: CASRGQGTYEQYF
CDR3nt: TGTGCCAGCAGGGGACAGGGAACCTACGAGCAGTACTTC
j_gene: TRBJ2-7
abundance: NA
d_gene: TRBD1
v_gene: TRBV12-3/TRBV12-4
len: 13

CDR3aa: CASSPRLGSSNEQFF
CDR3nt: TGTGCCAGCAGCCCACGACTCGGGTCCTCCAATGAGCAGTTCTTC
j_gene: TRBJ2-1
abundance: NA
d_gene: NA
v_gene: TRBV11-3
len: 15

CDR3aa: CASSRRDRDYNEQFF
CDR3nt: TGTGCCAGCTCCCGCCGGGACAGGGACTACAATGAGCAGTTCTTC
j_gene: TRBJ2-1
abundance: NA
d_gene: TRBD1
v_gene: TRBV18
len: 15

CDR3aa: CASIPALAGGRGQFF
CDR3nt: TGTGCCAGCATCCCGGCCCTAGCGGGGGGCCGCGGGCAGTTCTTC
j_gene: TRBJ2-1
abundance: NA
d_gene: TRBD2
v_gene: TRBV28
len: 15

CDR3aa: CASSVGEANTEAFF
CDR3nt: TGTGCCAGCAGTGTTGGGGAGGCGAACACTGAAGCTTTCTTT
j_gene: TRBJ1-1
abundance: once
d_gene: NA
v_gene: TRBV9
len: 14

CDR3aa: CASRPRTGNYGYTF
CDR3nt: TGTGCCAGCAGACCCCGGACGGGAAACTATGGCTACACCTTC
j_gene: TRBJ1-2
abundance: NA
d_gene: NA
v_gene: TRBV6-4
len: 14

CDR3aa: CASTLTPGYNSPLHF
CDR3nt: TGTGCCAGCACACTAACCCCGGGTTATAATTCACCCCTCCACTTT
j_gene: TRBJ1-6
abundance: NA
d_gene: NA
v_gene: TRBV11-2
len: 15

CDR3aa: CASSVENSGYGYTF
CDR3nt: TGTGCCAGCAGCGTAGAGAACAGCGGCTATGGCTACACCTTC
j_gene: TRBJ1-2
abundance: few
d_gene: NA
v_gene: TRBV9
len: 14

CDR3aa: CASSVLAGVSTDTQYF
CDR3nt: TGTGCCAGCAGTGTCCTAGCGGGGGTTAGCACAGATACGCAGTATTTT
j_gene: TRBJ2-3
abundance: NA
d_gene: TRBD2
v_gene: TRBV25-1
len: 16

CDR3aa: CASRTSGQETQYF
CDR3nt: TGTGCCAGCCGGACTAGCGGCCAAGAGACCCAGTACTTC
j_gene: TRBJ2-5
abundance: NA
d_gene: TRBD2
v_gene: TRBV11-3
len: 13

CDR3aa: CASSQGLAGGDTGELFF
CDR3nt: TGCGCCAGCAGCCAAGGACTAGCGGGAGGCGACACCGGGGAGCTGTTTTTT
j_gene: TRBJ2-2
abundance: NA
d_gene: TRBD2
v_gene: TRBV5-1
len: 17

CDR3aa: CASSPQAGVGYGYTF
CDR3nt: TGTGCCAGCAGTCCACAGGCAGGGGTCGGGTATGGCTACACCTTC
j_gene: TRBJ1-2
abundance: NA
d_gene: NA
v_gene: TRBV6-5
len: 15

CDR3aa: CASSLVSSGGPYEQYF
CDR3nt: TGTGCCAGCAGCTTAGTGAGCAGCGGGGGTCCCTACGAGCAGTACTTC
j_gene: TRBJ2-7
abundance: NA
d_gene: TRBD2
v_gene: TRBV7-2
len: 16

CDR3aa: CASSEGQHLAKNIQYF
CDR3nt: TGCGCCAGCAGTGAGGGGCAGCATTTAGCCAAAAACATTCAGTACTTC
j_gene: TRBJ2-4
abundance: NA
d_gene: NA
v_gene: TRBV10-2
len: 16

CDR3aa: CASSGTSFYGYTF
CDR3nt: TGTGCCAGCAGTGGGACATCCTTCTATGGCTACACCTTC
j_gene: TRBJ1-2
abundance: once
d_gene: NA
v_gene: TRBV2
len: 13

CDR3aa: CASGLDRGHFGELFF
CDR3nt: TGTGCTAGTGGTTTGGACAGGGGTCATTTTGGGGAGCTGTTTTTT
j_gene: TRBJ2-2
abundance: NA
d_gene: TRBD1
v_gene: TRBV12-5
len: 15

CDR3aa: CASSNPQGLVGELFF
CDR3nt: TGTGCCAGCTCCAACCCTCAGGGGCTGGTCGGGGAGCTGTTTTTT
j_gene: TRBJ2-2
abundance: NA
d_gene: NA
v_gene: TRBV28
len: 15

CDR3aa: CASSRGDQSGNTIYF
CDR3nt: TGTGCCAGCAGCCGGGGCGACCAATCTGGAAACACCATATATTTT
j_gene: TRBJ1-3
abundance: NA
d_gene: NA
v_gene: TRBV4-2
len: 15

CDR3aa: CASSYRQAISGANVLTF
CDR3nt: TGTGCCAGCAGCTACCGACAGGCAATCTCGGGGGCCAACGTCCTGACTTTC
j_gene: TRBJ2-6
abundance: NA
d_gene: NA
v_gene: TRBV9
len: 17

CDR3aa: CASSFRHDRSSYNEQFF
CDR3nt: TGTGCCAGTAGCTTCCGCCATGACAGGAGCTCCTACAATGAGCAGTTCTTC
j_gene: TRBJ2-1
abundance: NA
d_gene: NA
v_gene: TRBV19
len: 17

CDR3aa: CATSRDLGQVSNQPQHF
CDR3nt: TGTGCCACCAGCAGAGATCTGGGGCAGGTAAGCAATCAGCCCCAGCATTTT
j_gene: TRBJ1-5
abundance: NA
d_gene: NA
v_gene: TRBV15
len: 17

CDR3aa: CASSQHREHTYEQYF
CDR3nt: TGTGCCAGCAGCCAACACCGGGAACACACTTACGAGCAGTACTTC
j_gene: TRBJ2-7
abundance: few
d_gene: NA
v_gene: TRBV3-1/TRBV3-2
len: 15

CDR3aa: CASSTNTGQPYEQYF
CDR3nt: TGTGCCAGCTCAACGAATACGGGACAGCCATACGAGCAGTACTTC
j_gene: TRBJ2-7
abundance: NA
d_gene: TRBD1
v_gene: TRBV18
len: 15

CDR3aa: CASSPRLAGGYEQYF
CDR3nt: TGTGCCAGCAGCCCCCGGCTAGCGGGAGGTTACGAGCAGTACTTC
j_gene: TRBJ2-7
abundance: NA
d_gene: TRBD2
v_gene: TRBV3-1/TRBV3-2
len: 15

CDR3aa: CASRRDRGSTEAFF
CDR3nt: TGTGCCAGCAGAAGGGACAGGGGAAGCACTGAAGCTTTCTTT
j_gene: TRBJ1-1
abundance: NA
d_gene: TRBD1
v_gene: TRBV6-5
len: 14

CDR3aa: CASSALTGELFF
CDR3nt: TGTGCCAGTAGCGCCCTAACCGGGGAGCTGTTTTTT
j_gene: TRBJ2-2
abundance: once
d_gene: NA
v_gene: TRBV19
len: 12

CDR3aa: CASSTGTRGYNEQFF
CDR3nt: TGTGCCAGTAGTACCGGGACTAGAGGGTACAATGAGCAGTTCTTC
j_gene: TRBJ2-1
abundance: NA
d_gene: TRBD2
v_gene: TRBV19
len: 15

CDR3aa: CASSSGQGANYGYTF
CDR3nt: TGTGCCAGCAGTTCAGGACAGGGGGCCAACTATGGCTACACCTTC
j_gene: TRBJ1-2
abundance: NA
d_gene: TRBD1
v_gene: TRBV6-6
len: 15

CDR3aa: CASSPVSGYGYTF
CDR3nt: TGTGCCAGCAGCCCCGTAAGCGGCTATGGCTACACCTTC
j_gene: TRBJ1-2
abundance: NA
d_gene: NA
v_gene: TRBV11-2
len: 13

CDR3aa: CASSRLGSGELFF
CDR3nt: TGTGCCAGCAGTCGACTAGGCTCCGGGGAGCTGTTTTTT
j_gene: TRBJ2-2
abundance: NA
d_gene: NA
v_gene: TRBV6-5
len: 13

CDR3aa: CASSTRGQGGEKLFF
CDR3nt: TGTGCCAGCAGTACTCGAGGACAGGGAGGTGAAAAACTGTTTTTT
j_gene: TRBJ1-4
abundance: NA
d_gene: TRBD1
v_gene: TRBV6-5
len: 15

CDR3aa: CASSQDSQLRYNEQFF
CDR3nt: TGCGCCAGCAGCCAAGATAGCCAGCTCCGTTACAATGAGCAGTTCTTC
j_gene: TRBJ2-1
abundance: NA
d_gene: NA
v_gene: TRBV4-1
len: 16

CDR3aa: CASSATLAPGTGELFF
CDR3nt: TGTGCCAGCAGTGCAACGCTAGCCCCGGGCACCGGGGAGCTGTTTTTT
j_gene: TRBJ2-2
abundance: few
d_gene: NA
v_gene: TRBV6-4
len: 16

CDR3aa: CATSEGTAYSNQPQHF
CDR3nt: TGTGCCACCAGTGAGGGGACAGCTTATAGCAATCAGCCCCAGCATTTT
j_gene: TRBJ1-5
abundance: NA
d_gene: TRBD1
v_gene: TRBV24-1
len: 16

CDR3aa: CAWSKSGLAGVNEQFF
CDR3nt: TGTGCCTGGAGTAAGTCGGGACTAGCGGGAGTCAATGAGCAGTTCTTC
j_gene: TRBJ2-1
abundance: NA
d_gene: TRBD2
v_gene: TRBV30
len: 16

CDR3aa: CSVYYQGTEAFF
CDR3nt: TGCAGCGTTTATTACCAGGGCACTGAAGCTTTCTTT
j_gene: TRBJ1-1
abundance: NA
d_gene: NA
v_gene: TRBV29-1
len: 12

CDR3aa: CATSDRSREGRDTQYF
CDR3nt: TGTGCCACCAGTGATCGGTCGAGGGAGGGCCGGGATACGCAGTATTTT
j_gene: TRBJ2-3
abundance: once
d_gene: TRBD2
v_gene: TRBV24-1
len: 16

CDR3aa: CAGRGVVGEKLFF
CDR3nt: TGTGCCGGGCGGGGGGTCGTTGGTGAAAAACTGTTTTTT
j_gene: TRBJ1-4
abundance: NA
d_gene: NA
v_gene: TRBV6-5
len: 13

CDR3aa: CASRGGPYNEQFF
CDR3nt: TGTGCCAGTCGGGGGGGCCCCTACAATGAGCAGTTCTTC
j_gene: TRBJ2-1
abundance: NA
d_gene: TRBD2
v_gene: TRBV6-5
len: 13

CDR3aa: CASSVDTDYEQYF
CDR3nt: TGTGCCAGCAGCGTAGACACAGACTACGAGCAGTACTTC
j_gene: TRBJ2-7
abundance: NA
d_gene: NA
v_gene: TRBV9
len: 13

CDR3aa: CASSNRGGQETQYF
CDR3nt: TGTGCCAGCAGTAACAGGGGGGGCCAAGAGACCCAGTACTTC
j_gene: TRBJ2-5
abundance: NA
d_gene: NA
v_gene: TRBV6-5
len: 14

CDR3aa: CAITPDRRTYEQYF
CDR3nt: TGTGCCATCACCCCCGACAGAAGGACCTACGAGCAGTACTTC
j_gene: TRBJ2-7
abundance: NA
d_gene: NA
v_gene: TRBV10-3
len: 14

CDR3aa: CASRRLAGGYNEQFF
CDR3nt: TGTGCCAGCAGGAGACTAGCGGGAGGGTACAATGAGCAGTTCTTC
j_gene: TRBJ2-1
abundance: NA
d_gene: TRBD2
v_gene: TRBV11-3
len: 15

CDR3aa: CASSSRQSSRGLFF
CDR3nt: TGTGCCAGCAGCTCCCGACAGTCTTCTAGGGGACTGTTTTTT
j_gene: TRBJ1-4
abundance: NA
d_gene: NA
v_gene: TRBV11-2
len: 14

CDR3aa: CASSRLAGGITGELFF
CDR3nt: TGTGCCAGTAGCCGACTAGCGGGAGGGATAACCGGGGAGCTGTTTTTT
j_gene: TRBJ2-2
abundance: once
d_gene: TRBD2
v_gene: TRBV19
len: 16